Presented here are 16 T cell receptor beta chains from one specimen sequenced in a study of T-cell memory formation after mild COVID-19. MiXCR was run by TCRdb on the 5' RACE reads, yielding one entry per CDR3 protein. The table records some 300,000 distinct CDR3 sequences, roughly a fifth of them present only once. Sequencing was done on a sample of PBMCs or a T cell subset sorted from them (not recorded which). These TCRs come from a man younger than 35 who had mild COVID-19 (a few samples of this study predate the infection). Cell type and time point are not known.

This chain links TRBV2 with TRBJ2-7; maybe TRBD1 (5 bases). Trimming left V 7 bases short and J 6 bases short, with 19 bases between. The CDR3 contains 14 residues. The germline V gene has CDR1 SNHLY and CDR2 FYNNEI. In DNA, the CDR3 is TGTGCCAGCAATCCCCCGCCTCAGGGTCGCGAGCAGTACGTC. As protein: CASNPPPQGREQYV.

This clonotype was detected a few times. J is TRBJ2-1 and V is TRBV5-6; D gene unclear. In germline, CDR1 is SGHDT, CDR2 YYEEEE. The CDR3 length is 15 residues. V lost 4 bases, J lost 0 bases, and 11 bases lay in between. Here the CDR3 reads CASSLGRSSYNEQFF. Here the CDR3 DNA reads TGTGCCAGCAGCCTGGGCCGGAGCTCCTACAATGAGCAGTTCTTC.

This chain uses TRBV10-3 with TRBJ2-5; maybe TRBD2 (6 bases). The CDR3 consists of 10 residues. The germline V gene has CDR1 ENHRY and CDR2 SYGVKD. V shed 8 bases and J shed 5 bases, with 6 bases lying between them. This CDR3 reads CAIGGETQYF. The DNA for the CDR3 is TGTGCCATCGGGGGGGAGACCCAGTACTTC.

This rearrangement joins TRBV7-2 to TRBJ1-1; possibly TRBD1 for D (5 bases). CDR3 size: 14 residues. CDR1 SGHTA and CDR2 FQGNSA come from the germline V gene. V lost 0 bases and J lost 7, with 12 bases in between. The CDR3 sequence: CASSLALRDYEAFF. The CDR3 DNA reads as TGTGCCAGCAGCTTAGCTCTCAGGGACTATGAAGCTTTCTTT.

This chain connects TRBV12-3 or TRBV12-4 to TRBJ1-1; TRBD1 might be the D (5 bases). Trimming removed 3 bases from V and 5 bases from J, with 7 bases in between. The CDR3 is 12 residues long. The CDR3 DNA is TGTGCCAGCAGTTTTCGACAGACTGAAGCTTTCTTT. Amino acids: CASSFRQTEAFF.

In its sample, this clonotype was seen a few times. The V call is TRBV5-1, the J call TRBJ1-1; weak D call: TRBD1 (5 bases). The CDR3 is made up of 14 amino acids. The V gene's germline CDR1 is SGHRS and CDR2 YFSETQ. The V end was cut by 4 bases, the J end by 0 bases, with 10 bases between. CDR3: CASSPGGVNTEAFF. CDR3 DNA sequence: TGCGCCAGCAGCCCGGGGGGGGTGAACACTGAAGCTTTCTTT.

This clonotype occurred a few times. The J gene is TRBJ2-1, the V gene TRBV19, with D unresolved. The germline V gene has CDR1 LNHDA and CDR2 SQIVND (reference sequence). V was pared by 3 bases and J by 6 bases, with 3 bases between. This CDR3 has 11 amino acids. DNA for the CDR3: TGTGCCAGTAGTATCGGCAATGAGCAGTTCTTC. Translated, it gives CASSIGNEQFF.

This clonotype has more than one count but fewer than ten. V is TRBV20-1 and J is TRBJ1-1, with a possible D match to TRBD1 (5 bases). V was pared by 5 bases and J by 1 base, with 11 bases between. Germline V gene sequence: CDR1 DFQATT, CDR2 SNEGSKA (reference sequence). This CDR3 has 13 residues. CDR3 in DNA: TGCAGTGCTGTTCCCGGGACGAACACTGAAGCTTTCTTT. Translation: CSAVPGTNTEAFF.

This clonotype was picked up a small number of times. The genes are TRBV6-5 and TRBJ2-1; D may match TRBD1 or TRBD2 (5 bases each). The CDR3 sequence is 15 residues long. V was shortened by 6 bases and J by 6 bases, with 18 bases between the two germline ends. CDR1 and CDR2 from the germline V gene are MNHEY and SVGAGI. CDR3 sequence reads: CASSRRFGAGNEQFF. In nucleotides, the CDR3 is TGTGCCAGCAGCCGACGTTTCGGGGCGGGCAATGAGCAGTTCTTC.

This clonotype was picked up a small number of times. This chain connects TRBV5-1 to TRBJ2-6; no firm D call. The CDR3 runs to 14 residues. The germline CDR1 and CDR2 sequences are SGHRS and YFSETQ. Trimming shortened V by 6 bases and J by 4 bases, and 11 bases separated the two germline ends. The CDR3 bases are TGCGCCAGCAAAAGCGAAGGGGGGGCCAACGTCCTGACTTTC. Amino acids: CASKSEGGANVLTF.

The rearrangement links TRBV7-9 to TRBJ1-1, with unresolved D. This CDR3 contains 13 residues. Germline lookup yields CDR1 SEHNR and CDR2 FQNEAQ (reference sequence). The ends were cut back, 5 bases at V and 0 bases at J, with 7 bases in the middle. The CDR3 sequence is CASSKDVNTEAFF. The CDR3, as DNA: TGTGCCAGCAGCAAGGATGTGAACACTGAAGCTTTCTTT.

The chain recombines TRBV5-5 with TRBJ2-1; possibly TRBD2 for D (5 bases). The CDR3 is 15 amino acids. V was clipped by 3 bases and J by 8 bases, with 18 bases between them. CDR1 is SGHKS and CDR2 is YYEKEE in the germline V gene (reference sequence). In DNA form, the CDR3 reads TGTGCCAGCAGCTCCCGGACTGCCCCCTGGGATGAGCAGTTCTTC. Translation gives CASSSRTAPWDEQFF.

This clonotype was counted only a few times. The V and J genes are TRBV7-2 and TRBJ2-5; D not certain. This CDR3 has 13 amino acids. Germline-derived CDR1 and CDR2 are SGHTA and FQGNSA. Trimming pared 1 base from V and 5 bases from J, leaving 8 bases between. This chain's CDR3 is CASSLESRETQYF. CDR3 DNA sequence: TGTGCCAGCAGCTTAGAGTCCAGGGAGACCCAGTACTTC. The variable domain in full, completed from reference TRBV7-2 and TRBJ2-5, reads GAGVSQSPSNKVTEKGKDVELRCDPISGHTALYWYRQSLGQGLEFLIYFQGNSAPDKSGLPSDRFSAERTGGSVSTLTIQRTQQEDSAVYLCASSLESRETQYFGPGTRLLVL.

The sample holds many counts of this clonotype. The genes are TRBV7-9 and TRBJ2-1; D call uncertain. This CDR3 is built from 15 residues. V was shortened by 5 bases and J by 0 bases, with 11 bases between the two germline ends. Looked up from germline, CDR1 is SEHNR and CDR2 is FQNEAQ (reference sequence). This CDR3 reads CASSPRRLSYNEQFF. The DNA of the CDR3 is TGTGCCAGCAGCCCCCGAAGGCTCTCCTACAATGAGCAGTTCTTC. The complete variable domain, with remaining parts taken from reference TRBV7-9 and TRBJ2-1, reads DTGVSQNPRHKITKRGQNVTFRCDPISEHNRLYWYRQTLGQGPEFLTYFQNEAQLEKSRLLSDRFSAERPKGSFSTLEIQRTEQGDSAMYLCASSPRRLSYNEQFFGPGTRLTVL.

This clonotype turned up a few times. The genes are TRBV12-3 or TRBV12-4 and TRBJ1-2; possible D gene TRBD1, 5 bases. Trimming took 6 bases from V and 4 from J, leaving 24 bases between them. This CDR3 is 17 amino acids long. The CDR3 DNA reads as TGTGCCAGCAGCCCGACCGGGACCATCCCACGGGTCTATGGCTACACCTTC. Translating gives CASSPTGTIPRVYGYTF.

This sequence joins TRBV7-2 and TRBJ2-1; the D gene is possibly TRBD2 (5 bases). The CDR3 contains 15 residues. Germline CDR1 reads SGHTA; CDR2 reads FQGNSA. V dropped 1 base and J dropped 1 base, with 8 bases sitting between them. This CDR3 is CASSLVRGSYNEQFF. CDR3 nucleotide sequence: TGTGCCAGCAGCTTAGTCCGGGGTTCCTACAATGAGCAGTTCTTC.